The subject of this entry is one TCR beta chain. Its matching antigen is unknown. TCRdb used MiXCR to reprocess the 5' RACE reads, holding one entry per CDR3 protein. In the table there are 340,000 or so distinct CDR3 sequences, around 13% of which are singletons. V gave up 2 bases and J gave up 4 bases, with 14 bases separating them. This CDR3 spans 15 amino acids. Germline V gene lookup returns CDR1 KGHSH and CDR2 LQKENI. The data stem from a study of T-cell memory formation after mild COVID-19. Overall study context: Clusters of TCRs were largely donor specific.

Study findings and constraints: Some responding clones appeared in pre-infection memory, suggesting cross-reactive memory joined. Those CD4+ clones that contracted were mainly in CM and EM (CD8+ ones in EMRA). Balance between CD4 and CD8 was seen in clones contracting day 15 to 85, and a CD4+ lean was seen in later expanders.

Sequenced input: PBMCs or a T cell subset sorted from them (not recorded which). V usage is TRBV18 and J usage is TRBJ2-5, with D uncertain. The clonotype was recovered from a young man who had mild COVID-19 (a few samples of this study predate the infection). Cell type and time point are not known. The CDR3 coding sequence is TGTGCCAGCTCACCAGTTCGCCGTAAGGGAGAGACCCAGTACTTC. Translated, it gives CASSPVRRKGETQYF.